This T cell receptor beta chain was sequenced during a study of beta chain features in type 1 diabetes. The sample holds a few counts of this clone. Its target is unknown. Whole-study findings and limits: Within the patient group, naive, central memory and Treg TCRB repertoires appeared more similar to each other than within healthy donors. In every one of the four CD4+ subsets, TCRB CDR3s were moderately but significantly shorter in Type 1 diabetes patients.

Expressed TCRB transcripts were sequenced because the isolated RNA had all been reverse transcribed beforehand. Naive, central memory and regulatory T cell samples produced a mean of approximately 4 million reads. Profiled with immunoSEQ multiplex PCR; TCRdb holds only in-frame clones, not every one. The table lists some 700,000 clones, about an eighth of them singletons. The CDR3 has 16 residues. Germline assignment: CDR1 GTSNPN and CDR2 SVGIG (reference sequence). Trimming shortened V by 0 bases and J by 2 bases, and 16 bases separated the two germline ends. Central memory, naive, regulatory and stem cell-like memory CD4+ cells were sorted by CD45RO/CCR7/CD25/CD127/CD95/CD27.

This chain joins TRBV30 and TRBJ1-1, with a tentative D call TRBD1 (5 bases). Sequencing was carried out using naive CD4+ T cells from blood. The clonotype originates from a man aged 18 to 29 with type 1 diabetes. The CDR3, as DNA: TGTGCCTGGAGTGTATTACCCGGGACCGCTAACACTGAAGCTTTCTTT. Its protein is CAWSVLPGTANTEAFF.